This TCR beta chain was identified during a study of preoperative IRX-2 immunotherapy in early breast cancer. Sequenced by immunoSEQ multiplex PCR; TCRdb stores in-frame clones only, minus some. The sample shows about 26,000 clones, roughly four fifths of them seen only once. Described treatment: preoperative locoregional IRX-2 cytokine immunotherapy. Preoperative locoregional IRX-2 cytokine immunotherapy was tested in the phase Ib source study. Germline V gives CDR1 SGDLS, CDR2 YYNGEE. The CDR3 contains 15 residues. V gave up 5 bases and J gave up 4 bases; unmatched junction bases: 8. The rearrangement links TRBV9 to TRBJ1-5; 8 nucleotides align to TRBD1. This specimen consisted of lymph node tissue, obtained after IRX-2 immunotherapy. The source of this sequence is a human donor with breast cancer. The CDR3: CASSERGQVNQPQHF. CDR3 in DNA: TGTGCCAGCAGTGAAAGGGGACAGGTGAATCAGCCCCAGCATTTT. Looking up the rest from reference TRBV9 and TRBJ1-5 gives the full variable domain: DSGVTQTPKHLITATGQRVTLRCSPRSGDLSVYWYQQSLDQGLQFLIQYYNGEERAKGNILERFSAQQFPDLHSELNLSSLELGDSALYFCASSERGQVNQPQHFGDGTRLSIL.